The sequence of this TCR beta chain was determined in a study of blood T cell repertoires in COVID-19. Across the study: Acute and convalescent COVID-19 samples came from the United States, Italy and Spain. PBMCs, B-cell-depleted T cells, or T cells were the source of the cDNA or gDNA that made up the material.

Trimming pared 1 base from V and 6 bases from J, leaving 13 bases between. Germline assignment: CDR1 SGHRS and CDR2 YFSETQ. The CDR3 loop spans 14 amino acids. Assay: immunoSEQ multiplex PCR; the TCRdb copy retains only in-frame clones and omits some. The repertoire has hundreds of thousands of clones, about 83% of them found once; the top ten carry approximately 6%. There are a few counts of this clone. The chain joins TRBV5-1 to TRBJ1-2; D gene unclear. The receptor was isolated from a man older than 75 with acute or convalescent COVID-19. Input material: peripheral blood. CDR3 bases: TGCGCCAGCAGCTTGTTTGAGGGAGTGGATGGCTACACCTTC. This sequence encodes CASSLFEGVDGYTF. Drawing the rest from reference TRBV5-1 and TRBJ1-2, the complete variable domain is KAGVTQTPRYLIKTRGQQVTLSCSPISGHRSVSWYQQTPGQGLQFLFEYFSETQRNKGNFPGRFSGRQFSNSRSEMNVSTLELGDSALYLCASSLFEGVDGYTFGSGTRLTVV.